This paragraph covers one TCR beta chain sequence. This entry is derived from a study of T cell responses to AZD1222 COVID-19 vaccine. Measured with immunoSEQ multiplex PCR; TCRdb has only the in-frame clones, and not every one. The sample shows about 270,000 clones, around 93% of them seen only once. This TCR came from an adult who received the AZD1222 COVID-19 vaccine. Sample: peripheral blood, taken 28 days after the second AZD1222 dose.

CDR3 residues: CASSSRTGAYNEQFF. The CDR3 region has the DNA TGTGCCAGCAGTTCCCGGACAGGGGCGTACAATGAGCAGTTCTTC. This chain joins TRBV28 and TRBJ2-1; 9 bases match TRBD1. J gave up 4 bases and V 4 bases, and 5 bases lay outside the gene matches. From germline, CDR1 is MDHEN and CDR2 SYDVKM. There are 15 residues in the CDR3.